This TCR beta chain was profiled in a study of T-cell memory formation after mild COVID-19. Overall study results and limits: Pre-infection memory harbored some responding clones, suggesting cross-reactive memory joined.

There are a few counts of this clonotype. Its antigen is as yet unknown. Sample barcodes and UMIs were carried by the TCR alpha and TCR beta cDNA libraries that 5'RACE generated with constant-segment primers. TCRdb reanalysed the 5' RACE reads using MiXCR and keeps one entry per CDR3 protein. The sample has 250,000 to 400,000 distinct CDR3 sequences, over 11% seen once. After removal of 5 bases from V and 4 bases from J, the junction contained 7 bases not matched to a gene. Germline CDR1 reads SEHNR; CDR2 reads FQNEAQ (reference sequence). There are 15 residues in the CDR3. The TCR originated in a man younger than 35 who had mild COVID-19 (a few samples of this study predate the infection). Cell type and time point are not known. The sample comprised PBMCs or a T cell subset sorted from them (not recorded which). This sequence joins TRBV7-9 and TRBJ1-4, with 7 bases that match TRBD1. The CDR3 nucleotides are TGTGCCAGCAGCAGAAGGGGGCTGGGTAATGAAAAACTGTTTTTT. This encodes CASSRRGLGNEKLFF.